This entry lists 19 T cell receptor beta chains sequenced from one sample in a study of blood T cell repertoires in COVID-19. Sequencing used immunoSEQ multiplex PCR; TCRdb keeps in-frame clones, though not all of them. Of fewer than 300,000 clones in the sample, about 80% are singletons; the top ten hold 8% to 9.5%. The sequenced sample consisted of peripheral blood. The receptors stem from a human donor in a cohort sampled during active COVID-19.

The CDR3 here is CASRGTGYSPLHF. CDR3 in DNA: TGTGCCAGCAGAGGGACAGGGTATTCACCCCTCCACTTT. The chain couples TRBV2 to TRBJ1-6; TRBD1 agrees at 9 bases. V dropped 6 bases and J dropped 8; count of bases not matched to a gene: 2. The CDR3 is 13 amino acids. Germline CDR1 reads SNHLY; CDR2 reads FYNNEI.

The chain uses TRBV20-1 and TRBJ2-5; 7 bases agree with TRBD2. The CDR3 totals 13 residues. V gave up 3 bases and J gave up 3 bases; unmatched junction bases: 4. Germline values: CDR1 DFQATT, CDR2 SNEGSKA (reference sequence). The CDR3 coding sequence is TGCAGTGCTAGTCCGGGGGGAGAAGAGACCCAGTACTTC. This sequence encodes CSASPGGEETQYF.

The V call is TRBV27, the J call TRBJ1-6, with 8 positions matching TRBD1. With 6 bases clipped from V and 7 bases from J, the junction kept 8 bases outside the gene matches. The CDR3 contains 15 residues. The germline V gene encodes CDR1 MNHEY and CDR2 SMNVEV (reference sequence). CDR3 sequence (DNA): TGTGCCAGCAGCTTTGGGGACAGGCCGAATTCACCCCTCCACTTT. Protein product: CASSFGDRPNSPLHF.

The rearrangement joins TRBV18 to TRBJ2-1; 14 bases line up with TRBD2. Germline V gene data show CDR1 as KGHSH and CDR2 as LQKENI. J lost 9 bases, V lost 2 bases, and 6 bases had no gene match. The CDR3 runs 16 residues. CDR3 protein: CASSPSGLAGVGEQFF. CDR3 nucleotides: TGTGCCAGCTCACCATCGGGACTAGCGGGAGTCGGTGAGCAGTTCTTC.

This sequence joins TRBV6-5 and TRBJ1-5; D remains ambiguous. The CDR3 covers 15 residues. Trimming cost V 8 bases and J 1 base, with 15 bases left between them. Germline CDR1 is MNHEY and CDR2 is SVGAGI. The CDR3 DNA follows: TGTGCCAGCCGTCAACGCGCGGGGAGCAATCAGCCCCAGCATTTT. This encodes CASRQRAGSNQPQHF.

The chain couples TRBV5-5 to TRBJ1-5; tentative D call: TRBD1 (5 bases). This CDR3 contains 13 residues. Germline-derived CDR1 and CDR2 are SGHKS and YYEKEE (reference sequence). V gave up 4 bases and J gave up 6 bases, with 11 bases separating them. In DNA form, the CDR3 reads TGTGCCAGCAGCCTGACCGGGGGTCAGCCCCAGCATTTT. Encoded protein: CASSLTGGQPQHF.

V gene TRBV6-5 combines with J gene TRBJ1-6, with D tentatively TRBD1 (6 bases). CDR3 length: 14 residues. From germline, CDR1 is MNHEY and CDR2 SVGAGI. V was clipped by 8 bases and J by 5 bases, with 13 bases between them. Written as DNA, the CDR3 is TGTGCCAGCGGCGACAGGCAAAATAATTCACCCCTCCACTTT. This codes for CASGDRQNNSPLHF.

This chain joins TRBV6-1 and TRBJ2-7; 10 bases are shared with TRBD2. Germline assignment: CDR1 MNHNS and CDR2 SASEGT. Germline trimming cut 2 bases from V and 6 bases from J; bases unmatched to any gene: 4. The CDR3 covers 14 residues. CDR3: CASSELAGVGEQYF. CDR3 in DNA: TGTGCCAGCAGTGAACTAGCGGGGGTGGGCGAGCAGTACTTC.

CDR3 nucleotides: TGTGCCAGCAGCTTAGCGTGGCAGGGGGCCCCTGGAGGCTACACCTTC. Amino acid sequence: CASSLAWQGAPGGYTF. This sequence joins TRBV7-6 and TRBJ1-2; 8 bases map to TRBD1. The CDR3 totals 16 residues. Per the germline V gene, CDR1 is SGHVS and CDR2 is FNYEAQ. J lost 8 bases, V lost 0 bases, and 11 bases had no gene match.

This chain uses TRBV20-1 with TRBJ2-3; D is ambiguous. The germline V gene encodes CDR1 DFQATT and CDR2 SNEGSKA (reference sequence). Trimming left V 6 bases short and J 6 bases short, with 10 bases between. This CDR3 has 11 residues. Here the CDR3 DNA reads TGCAGTGCCGACAAACTGGATACGCAGTATTTT. Its translation: CSADKLDTQYF.

This rearrangement joins TRBV20-1 to TRBJ2-3; possibly TRBD2 for D (6 bases). CDR3 length: 11 residues. The germline CDR1 and CDR2 sequences are DFQATT and SNEGSKA (reference sequence). Trimming removed 5 bases from V and 5 bases from J, with 8 bases in between. This chain's CDR3 is CSAAEGDTQYF. The CDR3, as DNA: TGCAGTGCTGCGGAGGGAGATACGCAGTATTTT.

This chain uses TRBV10-3 with TRBJ2-7, with 8 bases matching TRBD2. CDR1 ENHRY and CDR2 SYGVKD come from the germline V gene. This CDR3 spans 17 amino acids. V lost 2 bases and J lost 0; bases outside the gene matches: 9. The CDR3 reads CAISEPGLAGSSYEQYF. The CDR3 nucleotides are TGTGCCATCAGTGAGCCGGGGCTAGCGGGCTCCTCCTACGAGCAGTACTTC.

This chain joins TRBV6-8 and TRBJ1-5; 7 bases align to TRBD1. V was pared by 6 bases and J by 2 bases, with 4 bases of the junction left unmatched. The CDR3 totals 14 residues. CDR1 and CDR2 from the germline V gene are MNHGY and SAAAGT. The CDR3 DNA is TGTGCCAGCAGACTGGACAGGCGCAATCAGCCCCAGCATTTT. This encodes CASRLDRRNQPQHF.

The gene calls are TRBV5-1 and TRBJ1-1, with 9 bases lining up with TRBD1. The V and J ends lost 7 bases and 4 bases, in that order; junction bases with no gene match: 11. The germline V gene encodes CDR1 SGHRS and CDR2 YFSETQ. This CDR3 comprises 15 residues. Here the CDR3 DNA reads TGCGCCAGCGGCAGGACCGGGACAGGGCTCACTGAAGCTTTCTTT. As protein: CASGRTGTGLTEAFF.

This clone was observed many times. This chain joins TRBV7-2 and TRBJ2-7; 12 bases line up with TRBD2. Germline V gene data show CDR1 as SGHTA and CDR2 as FQGNSA. V gave up 1 base and J gave up 5 bases; unmatched junction bases: 3. The CDR3 length is 15 residues. The CDR3: CASSLVRLAGDEQYF. The CDR3 DNA reads as TGTGCCAGCAGCTTAGTGCGACTAGCGGGGGACGAGCAGTACTTC. Drawing the rest from reference TRBV7-2 and TRBJ2-7, the complete variable domain is GAGVSQSPSNKVTEKGKDVELRCDPISGHTALYWYRQSLGQGLEFLIYFQGNSAPDKSGLPSDRFSAERTGGSVSTLTIQRTQQEDSAVYLCASSLVRLAGDEQYFGPGTRLTVT.

This chain connects TRBV23-1 to TRBJ1-5; no reliable D call. TRBV23-1 is noted as an ORF with a role that remains uncertain. The CDR3 extends over 17 amino acids. Trimming removed 8 bases from V and 1 base from J, with 21 bases in between. For the CDR3, the DNA is TGCGCCAGCTCCCAGCGAACACGGAGAGGGAGCAATCAGCCCCAGCATTTT. It translates to CASSQRTRRGSNQPQHF.

This chain joins TRBV5-1 and TRBJ2-3, with D possibly TRBD1 on 5 matching bases. This CDR3 has 15 amino acids. The V gene's germline CDR1 is SGHRS and CDR2 YFSETQ. V lost 1 base, J lost 1 base, and 10 bases lay in between. CDR3 residues: CASSLQGAGTDTQYF. CDR3 sequence (DNA): TGCGCCAGCAGCTTGCAAGGGGCAGGCACAGATACGCAGTATTTT.

This chain joins TRBV6-7 and TRBJ2-5; a weak D match, TRBD2 (6 bases). TRBV6-7 falls under the ORF class, with uncertain function. There are 17 residues in the CDR3. V lost 6 bases and J lost 4, with 24 bases in between. The CDR3, as DNA: TGTGCCAGCAGGACGGGAGTACCGCATCACTTAGGAGAGACCCAGTACTTC. Translating it yields CASRTGVPHHLGETQYF.

This clone was seen once. The V gene is TRBV7-9, the J gene TRBJ2-1; 8 nucleotides agree with TRBD2. Germline assignment: CDR1 SEHNR and CDR2 FQNEAQ (reference sequence). This CDR3 has 18 amino acids. The V and J ends lost 6 bases and 5 bases, in that order; junction bases with no gene match: 18. As DNA, the CDR3 is TGTGCCAGCAGTCCGACTTTTGAAGCGGGGGTCAGAAACAATGAGCAGTTCTTC. The encoded protein is CASSPTFEAGVRNNEQFF.